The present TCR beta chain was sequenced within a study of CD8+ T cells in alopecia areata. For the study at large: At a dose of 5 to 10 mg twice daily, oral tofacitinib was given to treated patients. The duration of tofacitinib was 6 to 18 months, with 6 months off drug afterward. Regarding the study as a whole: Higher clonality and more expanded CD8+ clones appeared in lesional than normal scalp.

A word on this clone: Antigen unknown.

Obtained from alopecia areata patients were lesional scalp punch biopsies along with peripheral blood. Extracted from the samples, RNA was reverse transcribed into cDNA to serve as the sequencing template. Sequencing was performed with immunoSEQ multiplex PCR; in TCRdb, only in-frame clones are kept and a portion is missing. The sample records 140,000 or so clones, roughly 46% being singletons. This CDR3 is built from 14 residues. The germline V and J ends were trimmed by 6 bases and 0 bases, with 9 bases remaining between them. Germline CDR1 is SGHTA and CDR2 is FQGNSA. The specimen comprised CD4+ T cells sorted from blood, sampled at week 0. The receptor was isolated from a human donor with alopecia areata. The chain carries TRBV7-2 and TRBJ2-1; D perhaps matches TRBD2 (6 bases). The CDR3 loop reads CASSFGGSYNEQFF. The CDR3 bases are TGTGCCAGCAGTTTCGGGGGCTCCTACAATGAGCAGTTCTTC.